The 13 T cell receptor beta chains given below trace back to one sample, sequenced in a study of T cell responses to AZD1222 COVID-19 vaccine. Repertoires were generated with immunoSEQ multiplex PCR, while TCRdb's copy carries only in-frame clones and drops some. The sample consists of 100,000 or so clones, more than 70% of them appearing once. The sequenced sample was peripheral blood, obtained 28 days after the second AZD1222 dose. These receptors originate from an adult who received the AZD1222 COVID-19 vaccine.

This rearrangement joins TRBV7-2 to TRBJ1-2, with 7 bases matching TRBD1. The germline V gene encodes CDR1 SGHTA and CDR2 FQGNSA. This CDR3 has 14 amino acids. J lost 5 bases, V lost 2 bases, and 5 bases had no gene match. The CDR3 DNA reads TGTGCCAGCAGCTTACCACAGGGGAGGTATGGCTACACCTTC. Its protein is CASSLPQGRYGYTF. Filled out from reference TRBV7-2 and TRBJ1-2, the complete variable domain reads GAGVSQSPSNKVTEKGKDVELRCDPISGHTALYWYRQSLGQGLEFLIYFQGNSAPDKSGLPSDRFSAERTGGSVSTLTIQRTQQEDSAVYLCASSLPQGRYGYTFGSGTRLTVV.

V and J are TRBV18 and TRBJ2-5, with D unclear. The germline V gene has CDR1 KGHSH and CDR2 LQKENI. Trimming shortened V by 2 bases and J by 0 bases, and 7 bases separated the two germline ends. This CDR3 has 14 residues. The CDR3, as DNA: TGTGCCAGCTCACCAAGGGCTCACCAAGAGACCCAGTACTTC. This sequence encodes CASSPRAHQETQYF.

This clone occurred once. V and J are TRBV6-5 and TRBJ1-2; TRBD1 matches 8 bases. This CDR3 has 12 amino acids. Trimming took 5 bases from V and 10 from J; bases not matched to a gene: 6. Germline CDR1 is MNHEY and CDR2 is SVGAGI. CDR3 in amino acids: CASSQTTGVYTF. The CDR3 DNA reads TGTGCCAGCAGTCAAACGACAGGGGTCTACACCTTC.

The V gene is TRBV12-5, the J gene TRBJ2-4; D is uncertain. The CDR3 has 15 amino acids. Germline loops: CDR1 LGHNT, CDR2 FRNRAP. V was clipped by 0 bases and J by 8 bases, with 14 bases between them. The CDR3 DNA is TGTGCTAGTGGTTTGGTACCGGAACTTACGGACATTCAGTACTTC. Its protein is CASGLVPELTDIQYF.

V usage is TRBV5-1 and J usage is TRBJ2-3; TRBD1 aligns across 10 bases. V was clipped by 2 bases and J by 3 bases; unmatched bases: 3. CDR1 and CDR2 from the germline V gene are SGHRS and YFSETQ. The CDR3 consists of 15 residues. CDR3 residues: CASSFAGQGTDTQYF. CDR3 nucleotide sequence: TGCGCCAGCAGCTTCGCGGGACAGGGGACAGATACGCAGTATTTT.

The gene calls are TRBV28 and TRBJ2-3; the D gene is possibly TRBD2 (6 bases). CDR3 size: 15 residues. Germline lookup yields CDR1 MDHEN and CDR2 SYDVKM. V was trimmed by 4 bases and J by 6 bases, leaving 17 bases between them. CDR3 sequence: CASSYRGPGEDTQYF. DNA of the CDR3: TGTGCCAGCAGTTACCGGGGCCCGGGGGAGGATACGCAGTATTTT.

The chain links TRBV15 to TRBJ2-7, with no clear D. In germline, CDR1 is LNHNV, CDR2 YYDKDF (reference sequence). Trimming stripped 0 bases from V and 3 bases from J, with 9 bases between. The CDR3 is 14 amino acids. The CDR3 here is CATSRDRAVYEQYF. The CDR3 nucleotides are TGTGCCACCAGCAGAGATAGGGCAGTCTACGAGCAGTACTTC.

The gene calls are TRBV2 and TRBJ2-2; 11 bases fit TRBD1. Germline V gene sequence: CDR1 SNHLY, CDR2 FYNNEI. The CDR3 covers 19 residues. The trim removed 5 bases at V and 0 bases at J, leaving 11 bases unmatched. In DNA form, the CDR3 reads TGTGCCAGCAGTAGGGGACAGGGGGTCTTGGGGTCGAACACCGGGGAGCTGTTTTTT. Protein: CASSRGQGVLGSNTGELFF. Full variable domain (rest looked up from reference TRBV2 and TRBJ2-2): EPEVTQTPSHQVTQMGQEVILRCVPISNHLYFYWYRQILGQKVEFLVSFYNNEISEKSEIFDDQFSVERPDGSNFTLKIRSTKLEDSAMYFCASSRGQGVLGSNTGELFFGEGSRLTVL.

The J gene is TRBJ2-7, the V gene TRBV7-2, with D perhaps assigned TRBD1 or TRBD2 (5 bases each). Trimming took off 5 bases at V and 7 bases at J, with 24 bases between the two ends. CDR1 and CDR2 from the germline V gene are SGHTA and FQGNSA. The CDR3 has 16 residues. CDR3 sequence: CASSPRTPGRVGEQYF. The CDR3 bases are TGTGCCAGCAGCCCCCGGACACCGGGACGTGTAGGGGAGCAGTACTTC.

The J gene is TRBJ2-5, the V gene TRBV30; 9 nucleotides align to TRBD1. The V segment lost 1 base and the J segment 1 base; nucleotides outside the gene matches: 7. Germline CDR1 GTSNPN, CDR2 SVGIG (reference sequence). The CDR3 totals 16 residues. The CDR3 sequence is CAWSGRDRVSQETQYF. DNA of the CDR3: TGTGCCTGGAGTGGCCGGGACAGGGTGTCCCAAGAGACCCAGTACTTC.

The chain is built from TRBV11-3 and TRBJ2-4; tentatively, D is TRBD1 or TRBD2 (6 bases each). CDR1 is SGHNT, CDR2 YENEEA, per germline. There are 13 residues in the CDR3. Trimming shortened V by 1 base and J by 8 bases, and 9 bases separated the two germline ends. The CDR3 is CASSLVRGDIQYF. In DNA form, the CDR3 reads TGTGCCAGCAGCTTAGTAAGGGGGGACATTCAGTACTTC.

This rearrangement joins TRBV28 to TRBJ1-1; D call uncertain. The germline V and J ends were trimmed by 5 bases and 2 bases, with 12 bases remaining between them. The CDR3 loop spans 14 amino acids. From germline, CDR1 is MDHEN and CDR2 SYDVKM. The CDR3 region has the DNA TGTGCCAGCAGTCCCACCGTGGGAAACACTGAAGCTTTCTTT. This translates into CASSPTVGNTEAFF.

In its sample, this clone was seen a few times. The CDR3 coding sequence is TGTGCCAGCAGCTTAGGCGAAATAGCGGGGGCGGGCGAGCAGTACTTC. Protein product: CASSLGEIAGAGEQYF. The genes are TRBV7-9 and TRBJ2-7; 9 positions match TRBD2. Germline lookup yields CDR1 SEHNR and CDR2 FQNEAQ (reference sequence). This CDR3 has 16 residues. The junction had 10 bases not matched to a gene; V was cut back by 1 base and J by 6 bases.